The 17 T cell receptor beta chains below all came from one sample that was sequenced in a study of cytomegalovirus exposure and HLA in healthy donors. The PCR made use of 60 Vbeta and 13 Jbeta primers. The repertoire was sequenced with immunoSEQ multiplex PCR; TCRdb's copy has only in-frame clones and lacks some. The sample shows some 130,000 clones, around 82% of them seen only once. The sequenced sample consisted of PBMCs. The receptors originated from a boy between 5 and 17 years old in good health and CMV-seronegative.

V and J are TRBV6-1 and TRBJ2-3; 11 bases align to TRBD2. This CDR3 has 13 amino acids. Germline V lookup: CDR1 MNHNS, CDR2 SASEGT. V dropped 2 bases and J dropped 13; count of bases not matched to a gene: 5. The CDR3 sequence is CASSETLLAGEYF. The CDR3 region has the DNA TGTGCCAGCAGTGAAACGCTACTAGCGGGGGAGTATTTT.

This chain joins TRBV30 and TRBJ1-5, with D uncertain. V lost 0 bases and J lost 4, with 13 bases in between. There are 15 residues in the CDR3. In germline, CDR1 is GTSNPN, CDR2 SVGIG (reference sequence). CDR3 in DNA: TGTGCCTGGAGTGTAGTGGAGGGCCGAAATCAGCCCCAGCATTTT. It codes for CAWSVVEGRNQPQHF.

With regard to this clone: At one end, the junction sequence differs from germline, possibly due to a read error. The chain employs TRBV9 and TRBJ1-2; possibly TRBD1 for D (6 bases). Germline values: CDR1 SGDLS, CDR2 YYNGEE. This CDR3 is built from 14 residues. The CDR3 loop reads CASSLDRVIYGYPF. The CDR3, as DNA: TGTGCCAGCAGCCTGGACAGAGTCATCTATGGCTACCCCTTC.

V gene TRBV18 combines with J gene TRBJ2-7; no reliable D call. CDR1 and CDR2 (germline): KGHSH, LQKENI. The CDR3 runs 15 residues. Trimming pared 3 bases from V and 4 bases from J, leaving 16 bases between. The CDR3 protein is CASSPGFGEIYEQYF. The CDR3 nucleotides are TGTGCCAGCTCACCCGGGTTCGGCGAGATTTACGAGCAGTACTTC.

V and J are TRBV6-6 and TRBJ2-7, with D maybe TRBD2 (5 bases). V lost 2 bases, J lost 3 bases, and 11 bases lay in between. There are 14 residues in the CDR3. CDR1 is MNHNY, CDR2 SVGAGI, per germline (reference sequence). Written as DNA, the CDR3 is TGTGCCAGCAGTTACCTAAGAGGAGGCTACGAGCAGTACTTC. It codes for CASSYLRGGYEQYF.

Details on this clone: Other nucleotide sequences in the sample specify the same CDR3. The chain is built from TRBV10-3 and TRBJ2-2, with 8 bases that match TRBD1. After removal of 0 bases from V and 1 base from J, the junction contained 1 base not matched to a gene. The CDR3 contains 16 residues. Germline V gene data show CDR1 as ENHRY and CDR2 as SYGVKD. In DNA form, the CDR3 reads TGTGCCATCAGTGAGTCGGGGACAGGGAACACCGGGGAGCTGTTTTTT. It specifies CAISESGTGNTGELFF.

This sequence joins TRBV6-6 and TRBJ1-4, with 7 bases lining up with TRBD1. The CDR3 contains 16 residues. Per germline, CDR1 MNHNY and CDR2 SVGAGI (reference sequence). Trimming took 6 bases from V and 4 from J; bases not matched to a gene: 11. The CDR3 region is CASSLRGSQGNEKLFF. The CDR3 DNA reads TGTGCCAGCAGCCTCAGGGGGTCACAGGGTAATGAAAAACTGTTTTTT.

This clone was recorded once. This rearrangement joins TRBV9 to TRBJ2-7, with TRBD1 as a possible D gene (7 bases). Germline assignment: CDR1 SGDLS and CDR2 YYNGEE. V shed 2 bases and J shed 6 bases, with 24 bases lying between them. The CDR3 covers 17 residues. CDR3 region: CASSVGSGDREASEQYF. CDR3 DNA sequence: TGTGCCAGCAGCGTGGGGTCGGGCGACAGGGAGGCCAGCGAGCAGTACTTC.

A note on this clone: At one boundary the junction diverges from the germline segment, which might be a read error. The chain links TRBV4-3 to TRBJ2-1; 8 nucleotides match TRBD2. The CDR3 loop spans 13 amino acids. CDR1 and CDR2 from the germline V gene are LGHNA and YSLEER. The CDR3 spells CVSGPRGGNEQFF. The CDR3 nucleotides read TGCGTCAGCGGCCCACGGGGGGGCAATGAGCAGTTCTTC.

The CDR3 is CASSLEGGGLRTGELFF. The CDR3 coding sequence is TGCGCCAGCAGCTTGGAAGGGGGGGGGCTTCGGACCGGGGAGCTGTTTTTT. This rearrangement joins TRBV5-1 to TRBJ2-2; the D gene is possibly TRBD2 (7 bases). The CDR3 totals 17 residues. The V end was cut by 0 bases, the J end by 5 bases, with 17 bases between. Per germline, CDR1 SGHRS and CDR2 YFSETQ.

This sequence joins TRBV25-1 and TRBJ2-1; a possible D gene is TRBD2 (6 bases). Germline assignment: CDR1 MGHDK and CDR2 SYGVNS. With 5 bases removed from V and 10 bases from J, the gap between germline ends came to 21 bases. The CDR3 spans 15 residues. CDR3 sequence reads: CASSYQGRGRGEQFF. In nucleotides, the CDR3 is TGTGCCAGCAGTTACCAGGGACGGGGCCGGGGGGAGCAGTTCTTC.

The rearrangement links TRBV5-1 to TRBJ1-2; D not resolved. Looked up from germline, CDR1 is SGHRS and CDR2 is YFSETQ. The V and J ends lost 0 bases and 7 bases respectively, with 7 bases between them. The length of the CDR3 is 12 residues. CDR3 in DNA: TGCGCCAGCAGCTTGGAACAGAGTGGCTACACCTTC. Its translation: CASSLEQSGYTF.

This chain joins TRBV5-4 and TRBJ2-7; D gene unclear. Trimming removed 0 bases at V and 4 bases at J, with 11 bases between. Germline V CDR1 and CDR2: SGHNT, YYREEE (reference sequence). This CDR3 spans 14 amino acids. The CDR3 nucleotides are TGTGCCAGCAGCTTGGAGGCAGGAATATACGAGCAGTACTTC. Translated: CASSLEAGIYEQYF.

The rearrangement joins TRBV4-3 to TRBJ2-2; 13 bases are a match to TRBD2. V lost 4 bases, J lost 3 bases, and 5 bases stayed unmatched. This CDR3 is built from 17 residues. In germline, CDR1 is LGHNA, CDR2 YSLEER. The DNA for the CDR3 is TGCGCCAGCAGCCCGACTAGCGGGGGGTTGGACACCGGGGAGCTGTTTTTT. This translates into CASSPTSGGLDTGELFF.

V gene TRBV7-9 combines with J gene TRBJ2-1; 8 bases map to TRBD1. The germline V gene has CDR1 SEHNR and CDR2 FQNEAQ (reference sequence). V shed 6 bases, J shed 8 bases, and the junction held 3 bases outside the gene matches. The CDR3 runs to 12 residues. CDR3 sequence reads: CASRLQGDEQFF. In nucleotides, the CDR3 is TGTGCCAGCAGACTACAGGGGGATGAGCAGTTCTTC.

The chain is built from TRBV5-1 and TRBJ2-7; D gene ambiguous. CDR1 and CDR2 from the germline V gene are SGHRS and YFSETQ. V lost 5 bases and J lost 0, with 12 bases in between. The CDR3 runs to 14 residues. The DNA of the CDR3 is TGCGCCAGCAGATTCCAACCCAGCTCCTACGAGCAGTACTTC. Its protein product is CASRFQPSSYEQYF.

The chain combines TRBV5-4 with TRBJ2-7; D is perhaps TRBD2 (5 bases). V dropped 1 base and J dropped 5 bases, with 10 bases sitting between them. The CDR3 is 13 amino acids. In germline, CDR1 is SGHNT, CDR2 YYREEE (reference sequence). CDR3 DNA: TGTGCCAGCAGCTTGCGGGAATCGGACGAGCAGTACTTC. Residues: CASSLRESDEQYF. Variable domain in full (rest from reference TRBV5-4 and TRBJ2-7): ETGVTQSPTHLIKTRGQQVTLRCSSQSGHNTVSWYQQALGQGPQFIFQYYREEENGRGNFPPRFSGLQFPNYSSELNVNALELDDSALYLCASSLRESDEQYFGPGTRLTVT.